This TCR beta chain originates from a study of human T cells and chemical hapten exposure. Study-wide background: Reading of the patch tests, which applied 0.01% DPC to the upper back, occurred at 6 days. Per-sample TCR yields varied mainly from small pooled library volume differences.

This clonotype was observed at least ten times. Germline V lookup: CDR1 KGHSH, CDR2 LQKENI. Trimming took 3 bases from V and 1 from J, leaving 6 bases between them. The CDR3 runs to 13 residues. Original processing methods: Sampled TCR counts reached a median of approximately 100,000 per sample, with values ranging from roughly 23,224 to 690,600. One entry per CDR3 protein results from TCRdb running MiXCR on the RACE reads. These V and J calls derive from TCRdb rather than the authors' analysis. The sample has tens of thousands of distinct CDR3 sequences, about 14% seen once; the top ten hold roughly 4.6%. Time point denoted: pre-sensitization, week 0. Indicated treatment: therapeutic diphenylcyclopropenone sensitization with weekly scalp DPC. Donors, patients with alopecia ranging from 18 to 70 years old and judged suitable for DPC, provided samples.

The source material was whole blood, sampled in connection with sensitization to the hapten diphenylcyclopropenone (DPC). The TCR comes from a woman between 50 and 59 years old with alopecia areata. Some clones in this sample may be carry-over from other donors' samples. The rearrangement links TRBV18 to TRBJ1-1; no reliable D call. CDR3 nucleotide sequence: TGTGCCAGCTCACCTACGTCGAACACTGAAGCTTTCTTT. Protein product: CASSPTSNTEAFF.